This TCR beta chain derives from a study of human T cells and chemical hapten exposure. TCRdb independently ran MiXCR on the RACE reads; one entry per CDR3 protein. The table records around 95,000 distinct CDR3 sequences, 10% to 13% of them present only once. Findings and limits, study-wide: Significantly more large CDR3 similarity clusters were formed by expanded TCRs than by controls.

The CDR3 is made up of 13 amino acids. Germline V gene sequence: CDR1 SQVTM, CDR2 ANQGSEA. The V gene lost 6 bases and the J gene lost 0 bases, with 6 bases spanning the gap. Specified time point: pre-sensitization, week 0. Specified treatment: therapeutic diphenylcyclopropenone sensitization with weekly scalp DPC. Someone pulled total RNA out of unfractionated whole blood. Regarding this clonotype: The antigen remains unidentified.

The rearrangement joins TRBV29-1 to TRBJ2-6; D is unresolved. The sequencing here drew on whole blood, taken in connection with sensitization to the hapten diphenylcyclopropenone (DPC). The receptor's source is a woman aged 60-75 years with alopecia areata. Some clones in this sample may be carry-over from other donors' samples. The CDR3 sequence is CSVISSGANVLTF. CDR3 nucleotide sequence: TGCAGCGTAATAAGCTCTGGGGCCAACGTCCTGACTTTC. The variable domain in full, with the rest retrieved from reference TRBV29-1 and TRBJ2-6, is SAVISQKPSRDICQRGTSLTIQCQVDSQVTMMFWYRQQPGQSLTLIATANQGSEATYESGFVIDKFPISRPNLTFSTLTVSNMSPEDSSIYLCSVISSGANVLTFGAGSRLTVL.